Sequencing of this T cell receptor (beta chain) was carried out in a study of cytomegalovirus exposure and HLA in healthy donors. Primers for the PCR totalled 60 Vbeta and 13 Jbeta. Here immunoSEQ multiplex PCR was the method, and the copy in TCRdb shows in-frame clones only, minus some. Among about 97,000 clones listed, around three quarters were seen once. Germline values: CDR1 SGHNT, CDR2 YYREEE (reference sequence). The CDR3 runs to 13 residues. J lost 9 bases, V lost 0 bases, and 4 bases had no gene match. The TCR originated in a male donor in good health and CMV-seropositive. The J gene is TRBJ2-7, the V gene TRBV5-4, with 9 nucleotides matching TRBD1. The material sequenced was PBMCs. CDR3 protein: CASSLAGTGLQYF. DNA for the CDR3: TGTGCCAGCAGCTTGGCCGGGACAGGGTTGCAGTACTTC.